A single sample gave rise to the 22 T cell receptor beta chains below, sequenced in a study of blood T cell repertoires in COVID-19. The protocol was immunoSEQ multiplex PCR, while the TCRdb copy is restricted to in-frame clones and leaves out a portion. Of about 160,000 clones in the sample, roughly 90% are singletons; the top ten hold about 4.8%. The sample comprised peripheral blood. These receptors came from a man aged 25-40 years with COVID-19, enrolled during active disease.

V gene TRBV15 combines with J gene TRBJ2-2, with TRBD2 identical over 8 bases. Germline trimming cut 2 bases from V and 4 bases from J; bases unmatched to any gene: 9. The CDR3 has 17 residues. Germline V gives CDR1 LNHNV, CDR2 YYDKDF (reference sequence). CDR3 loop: CATSRTAGGRGTGELFF. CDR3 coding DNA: TGTGCCACCAGCAGAACCGCGGGGGGCCGGGGCACCGGGGAGCTGTTTTTT. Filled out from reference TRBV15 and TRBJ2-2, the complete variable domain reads DAMVIQNPRYQVTQFGKPVTLSCSQTLNHNVMYWYQQKSSQAPKLLFHYYDKDFNNEADTPDNFQSRRPNTSFCFLDIRSPGLGDTAMYLCATSRTAGGRGTGELFFGEGSRLTVL.

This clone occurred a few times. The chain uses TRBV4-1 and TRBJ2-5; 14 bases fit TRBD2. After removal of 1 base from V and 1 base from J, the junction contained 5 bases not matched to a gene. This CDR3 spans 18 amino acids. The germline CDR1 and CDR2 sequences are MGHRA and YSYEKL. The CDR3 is CASSQVPGLAGGQETQYF. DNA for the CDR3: TGCGCCAGCAGCCAAGTTCCAGGACTAGCGGGGGGCCAAGAGACCCAGTACTTC.

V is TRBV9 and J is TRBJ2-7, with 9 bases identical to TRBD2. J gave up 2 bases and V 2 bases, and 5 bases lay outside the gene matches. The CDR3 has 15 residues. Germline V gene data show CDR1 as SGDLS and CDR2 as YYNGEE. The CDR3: CASSVLAGGPYEQYF. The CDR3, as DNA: TGTGCCAGCAGCGTCCTTGCGGGAGGGCCCTACGAGCAGTACTTC. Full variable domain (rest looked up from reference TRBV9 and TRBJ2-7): DSGVTQTPKHLITATGQRVTLRCSPRSGDLSVYWYQQSLDQGLQFLIQYYNGEERAKGNILERFSAQQFPDLHSELNLSSLELGDSALYFCASSVLAGGPYEQYFGPGTRLTVT.

CDR3 residues: CASSDTGTGGYGYTF. As DNA, the CDR3 is TGTGCCAGCAGTGATACCGGGACAGGGGGCTATGGCTACACCTTC. V gene TRBV28 combines with J gene TRBJ1-2; 11 bases match TRBD1. V trimming: 5 bases; J trimming: 4 bases; junction bases outside the gene matches: 6. The CDR3 consists of 15 residues. Germline CDR1 reads MDHEN; CDR2 reads SYDVKM.

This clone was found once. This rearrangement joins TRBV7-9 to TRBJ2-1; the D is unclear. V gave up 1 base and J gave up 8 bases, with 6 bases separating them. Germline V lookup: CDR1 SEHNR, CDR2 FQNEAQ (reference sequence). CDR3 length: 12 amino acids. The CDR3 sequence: CASSLVQYEQFF. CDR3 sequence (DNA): TGTGCCAGCAGCTTAGTCCAATATGAGCAGTTCTTC.

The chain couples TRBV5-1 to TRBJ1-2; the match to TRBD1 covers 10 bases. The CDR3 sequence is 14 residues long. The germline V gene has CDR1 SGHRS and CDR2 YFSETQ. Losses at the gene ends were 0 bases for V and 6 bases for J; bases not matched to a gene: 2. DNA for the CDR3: TGCGCCAGCAGCTTGGGACAGGGGGCGGATGGCTACACCTTC. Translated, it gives CASSLGQGADGYTF.

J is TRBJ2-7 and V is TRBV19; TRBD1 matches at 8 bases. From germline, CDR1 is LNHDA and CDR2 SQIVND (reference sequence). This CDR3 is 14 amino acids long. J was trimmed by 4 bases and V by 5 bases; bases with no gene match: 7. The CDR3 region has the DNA TGTGCCAGTAGTCCCGGACAGGGAAGGTACGAGCAGTACTTC. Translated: CASSPGQGRYEQYF.

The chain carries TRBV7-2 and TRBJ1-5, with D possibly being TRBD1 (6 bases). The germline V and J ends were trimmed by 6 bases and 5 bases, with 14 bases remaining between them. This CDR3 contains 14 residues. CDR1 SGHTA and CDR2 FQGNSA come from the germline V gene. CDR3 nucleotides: TGTGCCAGCAGGCCAGGGGCCGGGGATCAGCCCCAGCATTTT. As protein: CASRPGAGDQPQHF.

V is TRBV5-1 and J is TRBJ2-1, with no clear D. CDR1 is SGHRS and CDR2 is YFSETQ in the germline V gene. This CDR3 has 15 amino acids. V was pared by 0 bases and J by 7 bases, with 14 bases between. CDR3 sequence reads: CASSLVSAEVNEQFF. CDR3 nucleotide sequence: TGCGCCAGCAGCTTGGTGTCCGCGGAAGTGAATGAGCAGTTCTTC.

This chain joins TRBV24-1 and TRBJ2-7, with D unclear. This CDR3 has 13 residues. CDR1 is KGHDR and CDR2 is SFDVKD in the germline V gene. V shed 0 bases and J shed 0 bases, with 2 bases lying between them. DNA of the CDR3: TGTGCCACCAGTGATTTGTACTCCTACGAGCAGTACTTC. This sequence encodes CATSDLYSYEQYF.

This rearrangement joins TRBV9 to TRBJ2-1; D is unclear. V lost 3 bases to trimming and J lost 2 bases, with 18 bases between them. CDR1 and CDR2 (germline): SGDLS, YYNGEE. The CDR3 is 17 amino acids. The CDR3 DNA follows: TGTGCCAGCAGCGGAGAATCCGACTCATCGCCCTACAATGAGCAGTTCTTC. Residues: CASSGESDSSPYNEQFF.

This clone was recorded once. CDR3 amino acids: CASSLWAGRDNSPLHF. CDR3 coding DNA: TGTGCCAGCAGTTTATGGGCAGGGCGAGATAATTCACCCCTCCACTTT. The gene calls are TRBV27 and TRBJ1-6, with a weak D call TRBD1 (5 bases). The ends were cut back, 1 base at V and 5 bases at J, with 12 bases in the middle. Looked up from germline, CDR1 is MNHEY and CDR2 is SMNVEV (reference sequence). The CDR3 is 16 residues long.

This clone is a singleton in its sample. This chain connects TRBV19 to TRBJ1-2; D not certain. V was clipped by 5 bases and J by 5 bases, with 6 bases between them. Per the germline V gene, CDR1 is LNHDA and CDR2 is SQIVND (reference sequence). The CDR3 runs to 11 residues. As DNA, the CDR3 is TGTGCCAGTAGTCACATTTATGGCTACACCTTC. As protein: CASSHIYGYTF. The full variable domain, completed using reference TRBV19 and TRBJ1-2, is DGGITQSPKYLFRKEGQNVTLSCEQNLNHDAMYWYRQDPGQGLRLIYYSQIVNDFQKGDIAEGYSVSREKKESFPLTVTSAQKNPTAFYLCASSHIYGYTFGSGTRLTVV.

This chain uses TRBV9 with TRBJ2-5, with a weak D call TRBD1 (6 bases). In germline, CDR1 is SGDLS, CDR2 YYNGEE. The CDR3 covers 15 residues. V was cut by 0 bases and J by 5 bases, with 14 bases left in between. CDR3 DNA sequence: TGTGCCAGCAGCGTAGTAGGGGGAGCGAAGGAGACCCAGTACTTC. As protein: CASSVVGGAKETQYF.

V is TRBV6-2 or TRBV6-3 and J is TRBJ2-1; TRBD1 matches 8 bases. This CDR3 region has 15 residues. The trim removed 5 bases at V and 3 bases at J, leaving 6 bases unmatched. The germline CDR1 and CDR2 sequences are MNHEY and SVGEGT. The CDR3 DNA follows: TGTGCCAGCAGTGAGGACAGGGCCCACTACAATGAGCAGTTCTTC. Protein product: CASSEDRAHYNEQFF.

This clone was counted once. The CDR3 protein is CASSNLWASDSYEQYF. CDR3 coding DNA: TGTGCCAGTAGTAACTTGTGGGCTAGCGACTCCTACGAGCAGTACTTC. The chain employs TRBV19 and TRBJ2-7; possibly TRBD2 for D (6 bases). V dropped 4 bases and J dropped 0 bases, with 16 bases sitting between them. Germline V gene sequence: CDR1 LNHDA, CDR2 SQIVND (reference sequence). CDR3 length equals 16 residues.

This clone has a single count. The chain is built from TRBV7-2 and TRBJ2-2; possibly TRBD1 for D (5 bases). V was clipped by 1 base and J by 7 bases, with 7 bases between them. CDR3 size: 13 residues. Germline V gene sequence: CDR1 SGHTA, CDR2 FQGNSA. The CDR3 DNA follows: TGTGCCAGCAGCTTAGAGGGGAACGGGGAGCTGTTTTTT. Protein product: CASSLEGNGELFF.

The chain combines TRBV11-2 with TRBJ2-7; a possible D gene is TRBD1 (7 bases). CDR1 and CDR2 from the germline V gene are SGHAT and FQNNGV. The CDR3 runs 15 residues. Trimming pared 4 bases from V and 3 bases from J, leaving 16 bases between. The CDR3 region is CASSSQIQGGYEQYF. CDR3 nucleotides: TGTGCCAGCAGCTCGCAAATCCAGGGGGGCTACGAGCAGTACTTC.

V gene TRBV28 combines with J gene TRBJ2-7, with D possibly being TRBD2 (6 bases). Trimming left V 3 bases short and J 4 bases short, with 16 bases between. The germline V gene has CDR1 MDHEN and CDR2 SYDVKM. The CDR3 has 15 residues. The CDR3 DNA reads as TGTGCCAGCAGTTTCTTCGGGGACTTGGGATACGAGCAGTACTTC. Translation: CASSFFGDLGYEQYF.

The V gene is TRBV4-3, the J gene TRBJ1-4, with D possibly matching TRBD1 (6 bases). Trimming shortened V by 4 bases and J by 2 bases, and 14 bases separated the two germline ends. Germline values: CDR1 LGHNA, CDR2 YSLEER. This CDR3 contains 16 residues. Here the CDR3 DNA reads TGCGCCAGCAGCCGAGGGACACCCGCTACTAATGAAAAACTGTTTTTT. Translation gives CASSRGTPATNEKLFF.

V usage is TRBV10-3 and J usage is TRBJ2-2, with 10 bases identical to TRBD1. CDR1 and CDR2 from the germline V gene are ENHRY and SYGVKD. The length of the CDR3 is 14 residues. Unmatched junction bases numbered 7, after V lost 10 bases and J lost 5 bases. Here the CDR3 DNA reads TGTGCCACCGGGACAGGGGAGGTAACCGGGGAGCTGTTTTTT. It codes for CATGTGEVTGELFF.

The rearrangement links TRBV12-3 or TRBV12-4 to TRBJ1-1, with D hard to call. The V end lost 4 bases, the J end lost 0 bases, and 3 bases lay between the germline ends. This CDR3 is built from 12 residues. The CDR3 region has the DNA TGTGCCAGCAGTTCGGTGAACACTGAAGCTTTCTTT. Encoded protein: CASSSVNTEAFF.